These 14 T cell receptor beta chains originate from one sample sequenced in a study of T cell responses to AZD1222 COVID-19 vaccine. Using immunoSEQ multiplex PCR, the repertoire was profiled, and TCRdb retains in-frame clones only, with some absent. Here the sample spans about 180,000 clones, around 88% being singletons. The sample in question was peripheral blood, obtained on day 0 of AZD1222 vaccination. The receptors stem from an adult in good health.

The chain combines TRBV7-6 with TRBJ2-7, with D hard to call. This CDR3 region has 14 residues. V lost 4 bases, J lost 3 bases, and 13 bases lay in between. Germline loops: CDR1 SGHVS, CDR2 FNYEAQ. CDR3 DNA: TGTGCCAGCAGCTCCATGAAGAAAGGCTACGAGCAGTACTTC. Translated, it gives CASSSMKKGYEQYF. The full variable domain, completed using reference TRBV7-6 and TRBJ2-7, is GAGVSQSPRYKVTKRGQDVALRCDPISGHVSLYWYRQALGQGPEFLTYFNYEAQQDKSGLPNDRFSAERPEGSISTLTIQRTEQRDSAMYRCASSSMKKGYEQYFGPGTRLTVT.

The V call is TRBV4-1, the J call TRBJ1-1; D is uncertain. The CDR3 contains 14 residues. V lost 2 bases to trimming and J lost 2 bases, with 9 bases between them. CDR1 is MGHRA and CDR2 is YSYEKL in the germline V gene. CDR3 DNA sequence: TGCGCCAGCAGCCAAACTGGGATTAACACTGAAGCTTTCTTT. Translating it yields CASSQTGINTEAFF.

V is TRBV2 and J is TRBJ2-7; the D gene is possibly TRBD1 (5 bases). This CDR3 contains 12 residues. V lost 6 bases to trimming and J lost 2 bases, with 8 bases between them. The germline gives CDR1 SNHLY, CDR2 FYNNEI. Written as DNA, the CDR3 is TGTGCCAGCAGGGACATAGCCTACGAGCAGTACTTC. Protein sequence: CASRDIAYEQYF.

The rearrangement uses TRBV9 and TRBJ1-4; no firm D call. The CDR3 extends over 15 amino acids. V lost 2 bases and J 5 bases, leaving 13 bases between the germline ends. CDR1 is SGDLS, CDR2 YYNGEE, per germline. CDR3: CASSVTSRSNEKLFF. DNA of the CDR3: TGTGCCAGCAGCGTGACGAGTCGGAGCAATGAAAAACTGTTTTTT.

This sequence joins TRBV19 and TRBJ2-3, with 8 positions matching TRBD1. The CDR3 is 16 residues long. Germline CDR1 is LNHDA and CDR2 is SQIVND (reference sequence). V lost 6 bases to trimming and J lost 8 bases; unmatched junction nucleotides: 16. CDR3 in DNA: TGTGCCAGTAGGGCTCCGGGACAGGCCCTACAGGCTACGCAGTATTTT. Its protein is CASRAPGQALQATQYF.

This clone was observed a single time. V gene TRBV7-9 combines with J gene TRBJ2-3, with D possibly being TRBD2 (6 bases). Germline V gene sequence: CDR1 SEHNR, CDR2 FQNEAQ (reference sequence). CDR3 size: 13 residues. Trimming removed 5 bases from V and 6 bases from J, with 12 bases in between. In nucleotides, the CDR3 is TGTGCCAGCAGCAGGGAGGTTACGGATACGCAGTATTTT. This gives the protein CASSREVTDTQYF.

This clone was seen just once. CDR3 DNA: TGTGCCACCACGTTTAGGTCCCACACCTACGAGCAGTACTTC. It codes for CATTFRSHTYEQYF. This chain connects TRBV2 to TRBJ2-7, with no clear D. The CDR3 extends over 14 amino acids. The V gene lost 10 bases and the J gene lost 2 bases, with 18 bases spanning the gap. CDR1 and CDR2 (germline): SNHLY, FYNNEI.

The CDR3 DNA sequence: TGTGCCAGCAGCTCAGAAACCAACACAGATACGCAGTATTTT. Its translation is CASSSETNTDTQYF. The chain is built from TRBV11-1 and TRBJ2-3; D is unresolved. The V gene's germline CDR1 is SGHAT and CDR2 FQDESV (reference sequence). There are 14 residues in the CDR3. V shed 4 bases and J shed 2 bases, with 10 bases lying between them.

V and J are TRBV5-1 and TRBJ1-2; tentatively, D is TRBD1 (6 bases). This CDR3 has 14 amino acids. V shed 4 bases and J shed 4 bases, with 14 bases lying between them. Germline CDR1 SGHRS, CDR2 YFSETQ. CDR3 DNA: TGCGCCAGCAGCGCCTCCGGGACACCCTATGGCTACACCTTC. It is translated as CASSASGTPYGYTF.

This clone was seen once. This chain uses TRBV6-5 with TRBJ1-3; perhaps TRBD1 as D (5 bases). V was trimmed by 6 bases and J by 4 bases, leaving 10 bases between them. CDR1 and CDR2 (germline): MNHEY, SVGAGI. The CDR3 runs 13 residues. The chain's CDR3 is CASSRDWGNTIYF. The CDR3 bases are TGTGCCAGCAGCCGGGACTGGGGAAACACCATATATTTT.

The chain employs TRBV7-9 and TRBJ1-4; 9 bases line up with TRBD1. After removal of 4 bases from V and 6 bases from J, the junction contained 3 bases not matched to a gene. The CDR3 totals 14 residues. Germline V gives CDR1 SEHNR, CDR2 FQNEAQ (reference sequence). The chain's CDR3 is CASSSRTGDEKLFF. DNA for the CDR3: TGTGCCAGCAGCTCCAGGACAGGGGATGAAAAACTGTTTTTT.

This chain uses TRBV19 with TRBJ1-6, with a possible D match to TRBD1 (5 bases). The CDR3 runs to 15 residues. Deletions cut 7 bases from V and 9 bases from J, with 19 bases between. The germline gives CDR1 LNHDA, CDR2 SQIVND (reference sequence). The CDR3 DNA is TGTGCCAGTAAAGACTACAAGGGGAAAGGTTCACCCCTCCACTTT. It yields the protein CASKDYKGKGSPLHF.

The chain uses TRBV24-1 and TRBJ2-5; possible D gene TRBD2, 5 bases. Germline-derived CDR1 and CDR2 are KGHDR and SFDVKD. Trimming pared 5 bases from V and 1 base from J, leaving 16 bases between. The CDR3 runs 16 residues. The CDR3 here is CATSGGSANTQETQYF. Here the CDR3 DNA reads TGTGCCACCAGTGGCGGTAGCGCAAATACCCAAGAGACCCAGTACTTC.

This clone has a single count. The chain recombines TRBV12-3 or TRBV12-4 with TRBJ1-6, with D maybe TRBD1 (5 bases). Trimming stripped 6 bases from V and 7 bases from J, with 10 bases between. CDR3 size: 13 residues. The CDR3 DNA reads TGTGCCAGCAGGGGGACGGCGAATTCACCCCTCCACTTT. Translation gives CASRGTANSPLHF.